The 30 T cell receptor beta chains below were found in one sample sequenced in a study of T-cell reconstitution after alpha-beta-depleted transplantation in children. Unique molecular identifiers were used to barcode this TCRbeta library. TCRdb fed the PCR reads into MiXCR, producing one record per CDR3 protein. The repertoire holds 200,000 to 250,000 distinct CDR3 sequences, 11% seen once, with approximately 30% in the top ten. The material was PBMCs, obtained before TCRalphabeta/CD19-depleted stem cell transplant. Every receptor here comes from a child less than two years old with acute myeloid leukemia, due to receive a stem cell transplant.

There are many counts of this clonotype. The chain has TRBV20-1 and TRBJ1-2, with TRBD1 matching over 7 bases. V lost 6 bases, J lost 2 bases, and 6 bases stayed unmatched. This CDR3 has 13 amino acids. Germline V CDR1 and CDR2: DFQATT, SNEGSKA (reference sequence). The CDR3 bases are TGCAGTGCCAGTGAGACAGGGAACTATGGCTACACCTTC. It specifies CSASETGNYGYTF.

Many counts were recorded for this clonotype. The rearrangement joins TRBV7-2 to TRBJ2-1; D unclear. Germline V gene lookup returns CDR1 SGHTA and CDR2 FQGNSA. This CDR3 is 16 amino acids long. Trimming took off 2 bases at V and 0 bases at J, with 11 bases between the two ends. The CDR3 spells CASSLSIRASYNEQFF. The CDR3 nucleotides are TGTGCCAGCAGCTTAAGTATTAGGGCCTCCTACAATGAGCAGTTCTTC.

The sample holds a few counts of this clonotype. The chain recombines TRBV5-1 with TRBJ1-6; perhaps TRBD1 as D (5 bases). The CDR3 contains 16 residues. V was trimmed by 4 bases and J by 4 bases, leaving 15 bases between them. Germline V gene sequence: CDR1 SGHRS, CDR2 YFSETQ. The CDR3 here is CASSPGPESYNSPLHF. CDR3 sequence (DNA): TGCGCCAGCAGCCCGGGACCCGAGTCTTATAATTCACCCCTCCACTTT.

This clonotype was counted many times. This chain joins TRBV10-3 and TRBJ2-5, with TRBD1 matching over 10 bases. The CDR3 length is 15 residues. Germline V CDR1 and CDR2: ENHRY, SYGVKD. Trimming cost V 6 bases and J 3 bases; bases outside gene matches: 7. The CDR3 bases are TGTGCCATCAGGATGGGACAGGGGAACGAAGAGACCCAGTACTTC. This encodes CAIRMGQGNEETQYF.

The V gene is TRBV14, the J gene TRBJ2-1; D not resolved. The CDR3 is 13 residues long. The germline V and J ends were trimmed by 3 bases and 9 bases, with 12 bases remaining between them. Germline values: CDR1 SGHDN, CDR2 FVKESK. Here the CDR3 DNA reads TGTGCCAGCAGCCAGGGCCTACATAGTGAGCAGTTCTTC. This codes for CASSQGLHSEQFF.

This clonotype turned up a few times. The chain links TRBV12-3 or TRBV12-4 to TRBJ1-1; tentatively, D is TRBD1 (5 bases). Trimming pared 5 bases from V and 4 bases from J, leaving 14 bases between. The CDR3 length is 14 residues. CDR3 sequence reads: CASSEGLEVTEAFF. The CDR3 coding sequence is TGTGCCAGCAGTGAGGGACTGGAGGTCACTGAAGCTTTCTTT.

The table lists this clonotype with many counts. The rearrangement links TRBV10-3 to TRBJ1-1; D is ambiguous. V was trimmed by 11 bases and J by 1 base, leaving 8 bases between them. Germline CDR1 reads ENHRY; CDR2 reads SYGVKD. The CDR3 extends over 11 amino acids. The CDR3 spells CASHGNTEAFF. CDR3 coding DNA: TGTGCCTCTCACGGGAACACTGAAGCTTTCTTT.

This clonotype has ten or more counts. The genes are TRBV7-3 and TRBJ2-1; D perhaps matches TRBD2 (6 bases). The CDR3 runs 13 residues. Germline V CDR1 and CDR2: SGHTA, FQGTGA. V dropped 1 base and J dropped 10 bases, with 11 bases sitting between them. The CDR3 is CASSLNQGGEQFF. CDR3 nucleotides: TGTGCCAGCAGCTTAAACCAGGGAGGCGAGCAGTTCTTC.

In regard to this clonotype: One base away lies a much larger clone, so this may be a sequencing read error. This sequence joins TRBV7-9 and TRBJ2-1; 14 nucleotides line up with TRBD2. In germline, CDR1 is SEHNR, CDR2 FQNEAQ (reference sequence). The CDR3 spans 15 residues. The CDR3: CATGTSGGNYNGQFF. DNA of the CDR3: TGTGCCACCGGGACTAGCGGGGGCAACTACAATGGGCAGTTCTTC.

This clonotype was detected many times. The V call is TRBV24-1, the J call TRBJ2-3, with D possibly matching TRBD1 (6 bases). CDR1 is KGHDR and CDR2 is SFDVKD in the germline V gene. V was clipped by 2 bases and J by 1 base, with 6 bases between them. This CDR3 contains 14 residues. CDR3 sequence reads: CATSDWTGTDTQYF. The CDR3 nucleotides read TGTGCCACCAGTGATTGGACAGGCACAGATACGCAGTATTTT.

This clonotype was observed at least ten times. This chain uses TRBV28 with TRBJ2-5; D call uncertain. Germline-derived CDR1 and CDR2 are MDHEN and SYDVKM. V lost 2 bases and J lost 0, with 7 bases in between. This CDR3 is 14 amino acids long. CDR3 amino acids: CASSLQYYQETQYF. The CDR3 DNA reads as TGTGCCAGCAGTTTACAGTACTACCAAGAGACCCAGTACTTC.

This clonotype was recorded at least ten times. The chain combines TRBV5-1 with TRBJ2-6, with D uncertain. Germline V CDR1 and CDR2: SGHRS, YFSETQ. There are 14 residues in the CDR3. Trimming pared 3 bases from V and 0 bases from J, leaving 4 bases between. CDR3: CASSSYSGANVLTF. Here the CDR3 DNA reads TGCGCCAGCAGCTCGTACTCTGGGGCCAACGTCCTGACTTTC.

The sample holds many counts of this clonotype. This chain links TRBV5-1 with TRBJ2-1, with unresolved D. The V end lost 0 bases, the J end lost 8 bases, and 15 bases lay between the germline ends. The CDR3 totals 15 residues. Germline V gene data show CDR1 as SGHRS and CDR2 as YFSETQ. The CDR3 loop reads CASSLGPPPEHEQFF. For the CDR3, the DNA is TGCGCCAGCAGCTTGGGGCCGCCCCCAGAACATGAGCAGTTCTTC.

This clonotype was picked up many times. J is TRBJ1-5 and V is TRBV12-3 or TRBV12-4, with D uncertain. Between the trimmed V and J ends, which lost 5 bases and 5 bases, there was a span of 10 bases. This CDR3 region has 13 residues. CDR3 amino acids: CASSPRWDQPQHF. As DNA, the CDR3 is TGTGCCAGCAGTCCCCGATGGGATCAGCCCCAGCATTTT.

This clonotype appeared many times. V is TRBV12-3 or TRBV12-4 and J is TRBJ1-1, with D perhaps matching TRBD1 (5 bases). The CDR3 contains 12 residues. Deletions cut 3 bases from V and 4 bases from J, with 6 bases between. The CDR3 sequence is CASSLGVTEAFF. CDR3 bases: TGTGCCAGCAGTTTGGGGGTCACTGAAGCTTTCTTT.

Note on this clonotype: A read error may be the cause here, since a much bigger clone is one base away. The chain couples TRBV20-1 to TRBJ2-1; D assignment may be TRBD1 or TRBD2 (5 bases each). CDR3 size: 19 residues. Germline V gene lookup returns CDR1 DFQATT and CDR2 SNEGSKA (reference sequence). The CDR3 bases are TGCTGTGCCCCCACAGGTTCGAGGGGAAGTTTTAGCTCCTACAATGAGCAGTTCTTC. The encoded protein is CCAPTGSRGSFSSYNEQFF.

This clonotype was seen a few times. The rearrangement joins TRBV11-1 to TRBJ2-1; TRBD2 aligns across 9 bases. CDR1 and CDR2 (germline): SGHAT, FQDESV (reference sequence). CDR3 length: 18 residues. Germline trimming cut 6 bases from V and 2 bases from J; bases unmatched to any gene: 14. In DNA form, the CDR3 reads TGTGCCAGCAGTTATGGACTAGCGAAGAGCTCCGCCTACAATGAGCAGTTCTTC. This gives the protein CASSYGLAKSSAYNEQFF. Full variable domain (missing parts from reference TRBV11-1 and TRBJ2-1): EAEVAQSPRYKITEKSQAVAFWCDPISGHATLYWYRQILGQGPELLVQFQDESVVDDSQLPKDRFSAERLKGVDSTLKIQPAELGDSAMYLCASSYGLAKSSAYNEQFFGPGTRLTVL.

CDR3 nucleotides: TGCAGCGTTGAGGCACAAACAAATGAAAAACTGTTTTTT. Translation: CSVEAQTNEKLFF. This rearrangement joins TRBV29-1 to TRBJ1-4; no reliable D call. This CDR3 is built from 13 residues. CDR1 SQVTM and CDR2 ANQGSEA come from the germline V gene. The V and J ends lost 3 bases and 5 bases respectively, with 10 bases between them.

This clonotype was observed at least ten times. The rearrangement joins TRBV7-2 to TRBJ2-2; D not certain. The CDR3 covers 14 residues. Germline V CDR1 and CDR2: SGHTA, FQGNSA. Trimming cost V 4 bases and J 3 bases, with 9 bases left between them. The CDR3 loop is CASSSGRHTGELFF. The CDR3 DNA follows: TGTGCCAGCAGCTCCGGACGGCACACCGGGGAGCTGTTTTTT.

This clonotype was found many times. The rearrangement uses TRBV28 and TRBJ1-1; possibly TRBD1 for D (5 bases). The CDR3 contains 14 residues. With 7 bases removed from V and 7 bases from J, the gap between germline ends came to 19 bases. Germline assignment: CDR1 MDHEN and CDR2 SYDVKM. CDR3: CASIPGLPGIEAFF. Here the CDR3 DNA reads TGTGCCAGCATTCCGGGACTCCCAGGGATTGAAGCTTTCTTT. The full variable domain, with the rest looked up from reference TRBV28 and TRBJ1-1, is DVKVTQSSRYLVKRTGEKVFLECVQDMDHENMFWYRQDPGLGLRLIYFSYDVKMKEKGDIPEGYSVSREKKERFSLILESASTNQTSMYLCASIPGLPGIEAFFGQGTRLTVV.

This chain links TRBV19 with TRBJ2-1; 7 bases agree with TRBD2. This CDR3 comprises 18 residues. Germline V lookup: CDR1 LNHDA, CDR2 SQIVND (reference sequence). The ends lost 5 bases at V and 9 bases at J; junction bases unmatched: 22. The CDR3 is CASSPGRVIAGEGGEQFF. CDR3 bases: TGTGCCAGTAGTCCGGGGAGGGTGATAGCGGGTGAAGGCGGTGAGCAGTTCTTC.

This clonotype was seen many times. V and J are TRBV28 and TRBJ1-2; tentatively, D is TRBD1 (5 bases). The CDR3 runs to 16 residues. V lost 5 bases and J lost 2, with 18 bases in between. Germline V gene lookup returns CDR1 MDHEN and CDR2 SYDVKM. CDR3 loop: CASSPVPTVGNYGYTF. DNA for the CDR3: TGTGCCAGCAGTCCAGTCCCGACAGTGGGAAACTATGGCTACACCTTC.

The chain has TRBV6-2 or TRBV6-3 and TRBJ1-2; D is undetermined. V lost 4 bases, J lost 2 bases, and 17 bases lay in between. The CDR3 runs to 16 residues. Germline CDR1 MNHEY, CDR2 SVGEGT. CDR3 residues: CASSSTLRQPNYGYTF. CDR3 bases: TGTGCCAGCAGTTCAACTCTCCGGCAGCCCAACTATGGCTACACCTTC.

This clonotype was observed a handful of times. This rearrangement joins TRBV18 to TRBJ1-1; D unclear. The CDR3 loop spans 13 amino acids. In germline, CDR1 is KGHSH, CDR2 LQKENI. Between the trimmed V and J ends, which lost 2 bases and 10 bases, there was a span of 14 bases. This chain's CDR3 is CASSPDVPIGAFF. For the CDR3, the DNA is TGTGCCAGCTCACCAGACGTACCGATAGGAGCTTTCTTT.

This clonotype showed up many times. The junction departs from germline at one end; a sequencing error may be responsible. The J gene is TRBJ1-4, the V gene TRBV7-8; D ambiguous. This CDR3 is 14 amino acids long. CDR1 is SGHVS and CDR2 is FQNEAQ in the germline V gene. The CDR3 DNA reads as TGTGCCAGCACCTTAAGCAGATTTAATGAAAAACTGTTTTTT. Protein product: CASTLSRFNEKLFF.

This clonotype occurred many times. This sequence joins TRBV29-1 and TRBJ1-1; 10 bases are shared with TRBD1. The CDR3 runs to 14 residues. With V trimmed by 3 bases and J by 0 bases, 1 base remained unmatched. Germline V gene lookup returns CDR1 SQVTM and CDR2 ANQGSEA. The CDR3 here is CSVDGTGVNTEAFF. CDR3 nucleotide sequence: TGCAGCGTTGACGGGACAGGGGTGAACACTGAAGCTTTCTTT.

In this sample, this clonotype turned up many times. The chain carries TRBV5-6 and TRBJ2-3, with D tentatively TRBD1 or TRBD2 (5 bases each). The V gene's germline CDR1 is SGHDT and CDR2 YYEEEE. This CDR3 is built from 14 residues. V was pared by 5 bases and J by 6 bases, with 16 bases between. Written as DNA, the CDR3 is TGTGCCAGCAGTGCCTTGGGAGCAGGGGATACGCAGTATTTT. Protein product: CASSALGAGDTQYF.

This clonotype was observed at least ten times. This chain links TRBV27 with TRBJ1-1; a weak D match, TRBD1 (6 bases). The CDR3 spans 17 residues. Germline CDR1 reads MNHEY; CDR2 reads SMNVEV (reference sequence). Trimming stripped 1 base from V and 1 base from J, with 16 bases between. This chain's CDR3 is CASSLYYTGGWNTEAFF. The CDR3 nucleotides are TGTGCCAGCAGTTTATACTACACGGGGGGCTGGAACACTGAAGCTTTCTTT.

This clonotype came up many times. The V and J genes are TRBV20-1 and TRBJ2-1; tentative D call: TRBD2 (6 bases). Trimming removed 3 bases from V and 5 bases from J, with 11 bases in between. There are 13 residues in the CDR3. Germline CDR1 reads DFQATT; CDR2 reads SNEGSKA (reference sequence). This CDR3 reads CSASSAGHNEQFF. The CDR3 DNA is TGCAGTGCTAGCTCCGCGGGACACAATGAGCAGTTCTTC.

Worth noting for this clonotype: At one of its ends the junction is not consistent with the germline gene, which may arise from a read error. CDR3 in DNA: TGTGCCGGCAGCACTCCCCCGGTGGAGACCCAGTACTTC. This encodes CAGSTPPVETQYF. The V call is TRBV7-9, the J call TRBJ2-5; no definite D call. Germline CDR1 and CDR2: SEHNR and FQNEAQ (reference sequence). The CDR3 is 13 amino acids.